This is a list of T cell receptor beta chains from one sample in a study of siplizumab effects on memory and regulatory T cells. Clones were read by immunoSEQ multiplex PCR, and TCRdb kept only the in-frame ones, dropping some. The repertoire holds approximately 100,000 clones, with over 90% as singletons. Sequenced: non-Treg CD4+ T cells sorted from blood. These receptors all stem from a human donor in good health. CDR3s include the opening cysteine and the closing phenylalanine or tryptophan. D genes are given only for firm matches. Expanded clones are given a class, and other clones once, few, many or no size at all.

v_gene,j_gene,abundance,d_gene,CDR3aa,CDR3nt
TRBV19,TRBJ2-3,NA,NA,CASSIHSGVPTDTQYF,TGTGCCAGTAGTATACATTCGGGAGTCCCCACAGATACGCAGTATTTT
TRBV7-6,TRBJ2-5,NA,NA,CASSGRGPGTQYF,TGTGCCAGCAGCGGCCGGGGCCCCGGGACCCAGTACTTC
TRBV10-2,TRBJ2-2,NA,NA,CASGPIERTGELFF,TGCGCCAGTGGACCGATCGAACGCACCGGGGAGCTGTTTTTT
TRBV19,TRBJ2-7,NA,NA,CASSTLDSRAYEQYF,TGTGCCAGTAGTACCCTCGACAGTAGAGCCTACGAGCAGTACTTC
TRBV10-3,TRBJ1-5,few,NA,CAISEGEQVHQPQHF,TGTGCCATCAGTGAGGGGGAACAGGTCCATCAGCCCCAGCATTTT
TRBV18,TRBJ2-1,NA,NA,CASSPLAQGTSSYNEQFF,TGTGCCAGCTCACCATTAGCACAAGGGACGAGCTCCTACAATGAGCAGTTCTTC
TRBV6-6,TRBJ2-1,few,TRBD2,CASEGRQPTSGRAQFF,TGTGCCAGCGAAGGTCGGCAGCCCACTAGCGGGAGAGCGCAGTTCTTC
TRBV5-6,TRBJ1-1,NA,NA,CASSLMGADTEAFF,TGTGCCAGCAGCTTGATGGGGGCGGACACTGAAGCTTTCTTT
TRBV6-1,TRBJ2-7,NA,NA,CASSYARVPYEQYF,TGTGCCAGCAGTTATGCCAGGGTCCCCTACGAGCAGTACTTC
TRBV27,TRBJ2-5,NA,TRBD2,CASSGLSYDSGRAHRGETQYF,TGTGCCAGCAGCGGACTTTCCTACGATAGCGGGAGGGCCCATAGGGGAGAGACCCAGTACTTC
TRBV9,TRBJ2-7,NA,NA,CASSVSSAQYEQYF,TGTGCCAGCAGCGTAAGCAGCGCCCAATACGAGCAGTACTTC
TRBV7-9,TRBJ2-2,few,NA,CASSPKQQGVSGELFF,TGTGCCAGCAGCCCTAAACAACAGGGTGTATCCGGGGAGCTGTTTTTT
TRBV6-1,TRBJ2-7,NA,NA,CASGRTVSSYEQYF,TGTGCCAGCGGAAGGACGGTGAGCTCCTACGAGCAGTACTTC
TRBV5-4,TRBJ2-2,once,NA,CASSMDSYTGELFF,TGTGCCAGCAGCATGGACTCCTACACCGGGGAGCTGTTTTTT
TRBV29-1,TRBJ2-7,NA,TRBD2,CSVVRLAGGEQYF,TGCAGCGTTGTTCGACTAGCGGGAGGGGAGCAGTACTTC
TRBV14,TRBJ1-5,NA,NA,CASSQELSNQPQHF,TGTGCCAGCAGCCAAGAGTTAAGCAATCAGCCCCAGCATTTT
TRBV6-5,TRBJ1-1,NA,NA,CASSYSINRIYTEAFF,TGTGCCAGCAGTTACTCGATCAACAGAATCTACACTGAAGCTTTCTTT
TRBV5-1,TRBJ2-1,NA,NA,CASSLDGNEQFF,TGCGCCAGCAGCTTGGATGGGAATGAGCAGTTCTTC
TRBV5-6,TRBJ1-5,NA,NA,CASSLDGSTAQHF,TGTGCCAGCAGCTTGGACGGGTCAACAGCCCAGCATTTT
TRBV7-2,TRBJ2-2,once,NA,CASSPGPSLGELFF,TGTGCCAGCAGCCCAGGCCCTTCTCTCGGGGAGCTGTTTTTT
TRBV6-6,TRBJ1-5,NA,TRBD1,CASRDSYQPQHF,TGTGCCAGCCGGGACAGTTATCAGCCCCAGCATTTT
TRBV6-5,TRBJ1-1,NA,TRBD1,CASSYLDRAEAFF,TGTGCCAGCAGTTACCTTGACAGGGCTGAAGCTTTCTTT
TRBV10-2,TRBJ1-5,NA,NA,CASSESSSNQPQHF,TGCGCCAGCAGTGAGTCAAGTAGCAATCAGCCCCAGCATTTT
TRBV5-8,TRBJ1-3,NA,NA,CASSLKGAGNTIYF,TGTGCCAGCAGCTTGAAGGGGGCTGGAAACACCATATATTTT
TRBV5-1,TRBJ2-5,NA,NA,CASSTLGVGETQYF,TGCGCCAGCAGCACCCTAGGGGTCGGGGAGACCCAGTACTTC
TRBV4-1,TRBJ2-7,NA,NA,CASSQERRGGYEQYF,TGCGCCAGCAGCCAAGAGCGCAGGGGAGGGTACGAGCAGTACTTC
TRBV14,TRBJ2-1,NA,NA,CASSQTRVQQYNEQFF,TGTGCCAGCAGCCAGACCAGGGTGCAACAGTACAATGAGCAGTTCTTC
TRBV11-2,TRBJ2-5,once,NA,CASSPRGGAMETQYF,TGTGCCAGCAGCCCACGTGGGGGGGCGATGGAGACCCAGTACTTC
TRBV7-9,TRBJ2-7,NA,NA,CASSFMHEQYF,TGTGCCAGCAGCTTTATGCACGAGCAGTACTTC
TRBV2,TRBJ2-7,NA,TRBD2,CASSSPTSGSFHEQYF,TGTGCCAGCAGCTCCCCGACTAGCGGGAGTTTCCACGAGCAGTACTTC
TRBV5-1,TRBJ2-3,NA,NA,CASSLATSRGTDTQYF,TGCGCCAGCAGCTTGGCTACTAGTCGGGGCACAGATACGCAGTATTTT
TRBV18,TRBJ1-2,NA,TRBD1,CASSLGQDYGYTF,TGTGCCAGCTCACTCGGACAGGACTATGGCTACACCTTC
TRBV19,TRBJ2-5,NA,NA,CASSLRGTETQYF,TGTGCCAGTAGTCTTCGGGGGACAGAGACCCAGTACTTC
TRBV29-1,TRBJ2-4,NA,NA,CSVEDSLKNIQYF,TGCAGCGTTGAGGACAGCCTCAAAAACATTCAGTACTTC
TRBV7-2,TRBJ2-7,few,NA,CAGRPAKTYEQYF,TGTGCCGGGAGGCCCGCCAAGACCTACGAGCAGTACTTC
TRBV5-1,TRBJ2-5,NA,TRBD2,CASSLGLAQETQYF,TGCGCCAGCAGCTTGGGACTAGCACAAGAGACCCAGTACTTC
TRBV28,TRBJ1-6,NA,NA,CASSPPAPEPLHF,TGTGCCAGCAGTCCTCCCGCTCCAGAACCCCTCCACTTT